This T cell receptor beta chain was obtained from a study of blood T cell repertoires in COVID-19. On the study more broadly: Specimens from acute and convalescent COVID-19 originated in the United States, Italy and Spain. Nucleic acid was either cDNA or gDNA, and it came from T cells, B-cell-depleted T cells, or PBMCs.

Study processing details: Amplification with reference gene primers provided the estimates of nucleated cell counts. Assay: immunoSEQ multiplex PCR; the TCRdb copy retains only in-frame clones and omits some. Clone size and V and J calls were adopted from that table, with D and trimming inferred from the DNA. The repertoire has roughly 7,500 clones, 84% of them found once; the top ten carry around 32%. Germline V CDR1 and CDR2: MNHEY, SMNVEV (reference sequence). Trimming pared 8 bases from V and 1 base from J, leaving 9 bases between. This CDR3 is 13 amino acids long. The sequence was obtained from a human donor in a cohort sampled during active COVID-19. The chain couples TRBV27 to TRBJ1-5; D not certain. The sample consisted of peripheral blood. CDR3 coding DNA: TGTGCCAGCGGGCGCGCGAGCAATCAGCCCCAGCATTTT. Protein sequence: CASGRASNQPQHF.